A selection of T cell receptor beta chains follows, all from one sample in a study of CD8+ T cells in alopecia areata. TCRdb's table, derived via immunoSEQ multiplex PCR, lists solely in-frame clones and lacks some. The sample shows approximately 210,000 clones, around 56% of them seen only once. Sequenced here: CD4+ T cells sorted from blood, sampled at week 4, from a patient treated with tofacitinib. Receptors originate from a human donor with alopecia areata. Both conserved end residues are part of each CDR3. D genes are given only for firm matches. For some rows the clone size is stated as once, few or many, or as a class when expanded; others skip it.

d_gene: TRBD2; j_gene: TRBJ2-2; abundance: -; v_gene: TRBV27; len: 21; CDR3nt: TGTGCCAGCAGTCCCTATCCCGGGACTAGCGGGGGGGTCCGAAGGATCGGGGAGCTGTTTTTT; CDR3aa: CASSPYPGTSGGVRRIGELFF
d_gene: TRBD2; j_gene: TRBJ2-7; abundance: few; v_gene: TRBV6-6; len: 15; CDR3nt: TGTGCCAGCAGTGGAGAACTAGCGGGGACCTACGAGCAGTACTTC; CDR3aa: CASSGELAGTYEQYF
d_gene: -; j_gene: TRBJ1-2; abundance: -; v_gene: TRBV28; len: 15; CDR3nt: TGTGCCAGCAGTTCCTACACAGGGACTAACTATGGCTACACCTTC; CDR3aa: CASSSYTGTNYGYTF
d_gene: -; j_gene: TRBJ1-2; abundance: -; v_gene: TRBV7-2; len: 13; CDR3nt: TGTGCCAGCAGCTTGGATTTAAGCTATGGCTACACCTTC; CDR3aa: CASSLDLSYGYTF
d_gene: -; j_gene: TRBJ2-7; abundance: few; v_gene: TRBV5-1; len: 12; CDR3nt: TGCGCCAGCAGCTCGGACTATTACGAGCAGTACTTC; CDR3aa: CASSSDYYEQYF
d_gene: TRBD1; j_gene: TRBJ2-7; abundance: -; v_gene: TRBV30; len: 12; CDR3nt: TGTGCCTGCGGACAGGGGTCCTACGAGCAGTACTTC; CDR3aa: CACGQGSYEQYF
d_gene: -; j_gene: TRBJ1-2; abundance: -; v_gene: TRBV4-3; len: 14; CDR3nt: TGCGCCAGCAGCCAAGAAGGCAGGGCTAATGGCTACACCTTC; CDR3aa: CASSQEGRANGYTF
d_gene: -; j_gene: TRBJ2-7; abundance: -; v_gene: TRBV30; len: 11; CDR3nt: TGTGCCTGGAGCCCCCGGGACGAGCAGTACTTC; CDR3aa: CAWSPRDEQYF
d_gene: -; j_gene: TRBJ1-4; abundance: -; v_gene: TRBV30; len: 15; CDR3nt: TGTGCCTGGAGTGTATCCGGGGCAGGGGATGAAAAACTGTTTTTT; CDR3aa: CAWSVSGAGDEKLFF
d_gene: -; j_gene: TRBJ1-2; abundance: -; v_gene: TRBV4-1; len: 16; CDR3nt: TGCGCCAGCAGCCAAGTGAAAGGGGATAGCTCCTATGGCTACACCTTC; CDR3aa: CASSQVKGDSSYGYTF
d_gene: -; j_gene: TRBJ2-2; abundance: -; v_gene: TRBV5-1; len: 15; CDR3nt: TGCGCCAGCAGCAAGACAGGTTCGAACACCGGGGAGCTGTTTTTT; CDR3aa: CASSKTGSNTGELFF
d_gene: -; j_gene: TRBJ2-5; abundance: -; v_gene: TRBV5-1; len: 18; CDR3nt: TGCGCCAGCAATGACCCCGGGAGGGGGCTCTCTGGGCAAGAGACCCAGTACTTC; CDR3aa: CASNDPGRGLSGQETQYF
d_gene: -; j_gene: TRBJ2-3; abundance: once; v_gene: TRBV9; len: 13; CDR3nt: TGTGCCAGCAGCTTATCAATGCCAGATACGCAGTATTTT; CDR3aa: CASSLSMPDTQYF
d_gene: -; j_gene: TRBJ2-7; abundance: -; v_gene: TRBV5-1; len: 12; CDR3nt: TGCGCCAGCAGCTCGGGTGTCCGGGAGCAGTACTTC; CDR3aa: CASSSGVREQYF
d_gene: TRBD1; j_gene: TRBJ2-7; abundance: -; v_gene: TRBV25-1; len: 15; CDR3nt: TGTGCCAGCAGTGAATCAGGCAGGGGGTGGAACGAGCAGTACTTC; CDR3aa: CASSESGRGWNEQYF
d_gene: -; j_gene: TRBJ2-1; abundance: -; v_gene: TRBV29-1; len: 10; CDR3nt: TGCAGCGTTGAACGGGGTGAGCAGTTCTTC; CDR3aa: CSVERGEQFF
d_gene: -; j_gene: TRBJ2-7; abundance: few; v_gene: TRBV28; len: 15; CDR3nt: TGTGCCAGCAGTCATAGAAGGATATACTACTACGAGCAGTACTTC; CDR3aa: CASSHRRIYYYEQYF
d_gene: -; j_gene: TRBJ2-7; abundance: -; v_gene: TRBV7-9; len: 14; CDR3nt: TGTGCCAGCAGCTTAGAACCTGGGAGAGTCGAGCAGTACTTC; CDR3aa: CASSLEPGRVEQYF
d_gene: -; j_gene: TRBJ2-4; abundance: -; v_gene: TRBV2; len: 16; CDR3nt: TGTGCCAGCAGTGAATTAGGACTTGTAGCCAAAAACATTCAGTACTTC; CDR3aa: CASSELGLVAKNIQYF
d_gene: -; j_gene: TRBJ2-5; abundance: -; v_gene: TRBV29-1; len: 17; CDR3nt: TGCAGCGTTGAAGATCTTCAGGGGCCGCGTCTCCAAGAGACCCAGTACTTC; CDR3aa: CSVEDLQGPRLQETQYF
d_gene: -; j_gene: TRBJ2-7; abundance: -; v_gene: TRBV30; len: 13; CDR3nt: TGTGCCTGGAGGCAGGGACACTCCTACGAGCAGTACTTC; CDR3aa: CAWRQGHSYEQYF
d_gene: -; j_gene: TRBJ1-4; abundance: once; v_gene: TRBV4-1; len: 15; CDR3nt: TGCGCCAGCAGCCAAGATGGGGGGCCGAATGAAAAACTGTTTTTT; CDR3aa: CASSQDGGPNEKLFF
d_gene: -; j_gene: TRBJ2-3; abundance: -; v_gene: TRBV4-1; len: 13; CDR3nt: TGTGCCAGCAGCCCCCTTGATACAGATACGCAGTATTTT; CDR3aa: CASSPLDTDTQYF
d_gene: -; j_gene: TRBJ1-2; abundance: few; v_gene: TRBV19; len: 14; CDR3nt: TGTGCCAGTAGTGCCCGACAGACCAACTATGGCTACACCTTC; CDR3aa: CASSARQTNYGYTF
d_gene: -; j_gene: TRBJ2-7; abundance: -; v_gene: TRBV7-2; len: 17; CDR3nt: TGTGCCAGCAGCCCCCGGCTGGGGCAGGGGGGGCAGCTGGTGCAGTACTTC; CDR3aa: CASSPRLGQGGQLVQYF
d_gene: -; j_gene: TRBJ1-1; abundance: -; v_gene: TRBV29-1; len: 13; CDR3nt: TGCAGCGTAGCTTCAGCGGGGGACACTGAAGCTTTCTTT; CDR3aa: CSVASAGDTEAFF
d_gene: TRBD1; j_gene: TRBJ2-3; abundance: -; v_gene: TRBV5-1; len: 15; CDR3nt: TGCGCCAGCAGCGTGGCCGGGACAGGGGGAGATACGCAGTATTTT; CDR3aa: CASSVAGTGGDTQYF
d_gene: TRBD1; j_gene: TRBJ2-7; abundance: -; v_gene: TRBV11-1; len: 14; CDR3nt: TGTGCCAGCAGCCGTTGGGACAGGGCCTACGAGCAGTACTTC; CDR3aa: CASSRWDRAYEQYF
d_gene: -; j_gene: TRBJ2-1; abundance: -; v_gene: TRBV7-9; len: 18; CDR3nt: TGTGCCAGCAGCTTAGACAGGGAGTGGGGATTCTCCTACAATGAGCAGTTCTTC; CDR3aa: CASSLDREWGFSYNEQFF
d_gene: TRBD1; j_gene: TRBJ2-3; abundance: -; v_gene: TRBV2; len: 15; CDR3nt: TGTGCCAGCAGTGTTGGACAGGGGTACACAGATACGCAGTATTTT; CDR3aa: CASSVGQGYTDTQYF
d_gene: -; j_gene: TRBJ2-7; abundance: -; v_gene: TRBV30; len: 14; CDR3nt: TGTGCCTGGAACTTACAGGGATATTCCTACGAGCAGTACTTC; CDR3aa: CAWNLQGYSYEQYF
d_gene: -; j_gene: TRBJ1-6; abundance: -; v_gene: TRBV11-2; len: 14; CDR3nt: TGTGCCAGCAGTTCGACAGATTCCGGCTCACCCCTCCACTTT; CDR3aa: CASSSTDSGSPLHF
d_gene: -; j_gene: TRBJ2-5; abundance: -; v_gene: TRBV7-2; len: 16; CDR3nt: TGTGCCAGCAGCTCGCGGGCAAAGACAGGTCAAGAGACCCAGTACTTC; CDR3aa: CASSSRAKTGQETQYF
d_gene: -; j_gene: TRBJ2-3; abundance: few; v_gene: TRBV14; len: 10; CDR3nt: TGTGCCAGGACCGGGGATACGCAGTATTTT; CDR3aa: CARTGDTQYF
d_gene: -; j_gene: TRBJ2-6; abundance: -; v_gene: TRBV4-1; len: 18; CDR3nt: TGCGCCAGCAGCCAAGATAGACATACCGGCTCTGGGGCCAACGTCCTGACTTTC; CDR3aa: CASSQDRHTGSGANVLTF
d_gene: TRBD2; j_gene: TRBJ2-5; abundance: -; v_gene: TRBV2; len: 15; CDR3nt: TGTGCCAGCAGCCCCCAATCTAGCGGCCGGGAGACCCAGTACTTC; CDR3aa: CASSPQSSGRETQYF
d_gene: TRBD1; j_gene: TRBJ2-7; abundance: -; v_gene: TRBV7-2; len: 15; CDR3nt: TGTGCCAGCAGCGCGTCCGGGACAGGGAGGCTCGAGCAGTACTTC; CDR3aa: CASSASGTGRLEQYF
d_gene: -; j_gene: TRBJ1-6; abundance: -; v_gene: TRBV23-1; len: 17; CDR3nt: TGCGCCAGCAGTCTTAGTCGGGCGGGGGATTATAATTCACCCCTCCACTTT; CDR3aa: CASSLSRAGDYNSPLHF
d_gene: TRBD1; j_gene: TRBJ1-1; abundance: -; v_gene: TRBV29-1; len: 14; CDR3nt: TGCAGCGTTGTGCGACAGGGGGGGAACACTGAAGCTTTCTTT; CDR3aa: CSVVRQGGNTEAFF
d_gene: -; j_gene: TRBJ2-3; abundance: -; v_gene: TRBV5-4; len: 15; CDR3nt: TGTGCCAGCAGCTTAGTACCGAGCACAACAGATACGCAGTATTTT; CDR3aa: CASSLVPSTTDTQYF
d_gene: TRBD1; j_gene: TRBJ2-3; abundance: few; v_gene: TRBV4-3; len: 18; CDR3nt: TGCGCCAGCAGCCATGGGGGAGGACAGGGTGGTCCCACAGATACGCAGTATTTT; CDR3aa: CASSHGGGQGGPTDTQYF
d_gene: -; j_gene: TRBJ2-2; abundance: -; v_gene: TRBV30; len: 13; CDR3nt: TGTGCCTGGATGGCAGGGTCTACCGGGGAGCTGTTTTTT; CDR3aa: CAWMAGSTGELFF
d_gene: -; j_gene: TRBJ2-7; abundance: few; v_gene: TRBV5-5; len: 14; CDR3nt: TGTGCCAGCAGCTTGTCACCGGGCCCGGTCGAGCAGTACTTC; CDR3aa: CASSLSPGPVEQYF
d_gene: -; j_gene: TRBJ1-1; abundance: -; v_gene: TRBV7-2; len: 14; CDR3nt: TGTGCCAGCGGTCTCTCTGGGGGTGACACTGAAGCTTTCTTT; CDR3aa: CASGLSGGDTEAFF
d_gene: TRBD1; j_gene: TRBJ2-5; abundance: -; v_gene: TRBV27; len: 14; CDR3nt: TGTGCCAGCAGTCCACCCAGGGGGCTGAAGACCCAGTACTTC; CDR3aa: CASSPPRGLKTQYF
d_gene: TRBD2; j_gene: TRBJ2-7; abundance: -; v_gene: TRBV2; len: 18; CDR3nt: TGTGCCAGCAGTGAAGCGCTCCTCTTTACTAGCGGGTCCCGCGAGCAGTACTTC; CDR3aa: CASSEALLFTSGSREQYF
d_gene: -; j_gene: TRBJ1-1; abundance: few; v_gene: TRBV5-4; len: 14; CDR3nt: TGTGCCAGCAGCTTGAAGCCAGCGAACACTGAAGCTTTCTTT; CDR3aa: CASSLKPANTEAFF
d_gene: TRBD1; j_gene: TRBJ2-7; abundance: -; v_gene: TRBV2; len: 16; CDR3nt: TGTGCCAGCAGTCCTGACAGGGGCTTCCGCTCCTACGAGCAGTACTTC; CDR3aa: CASSPDRGFRSYEQYF
d_gene: -; j_gene: TRBJ2-5; abundance: -; v_gene: TRBV29-1; len: 14; CDR3nt: TGCAGCGGGGAGCTTACGGCGCGGGGAGAGACCCAGTACTTC; CDR3aa: CSGELTARGETQYF
d_gene: -; j_gene: TRBJ1-2; abundance: -; v_gene: TRBV7-6; len: 13; CDR3nt: TGTGCCAGCAGCTCCCAGGCCGGACGTGGCTACACCTTC; CDR3aa: CASSSQAGRGYTF
d_gene: -; j_gene: TRBJ1-1; abundance: -; v_gene: TRBV2; len: 16; CDR3nt: TGTGCCAGCAGTGAATCCCGGCCGGGGGCGGACACTGAAGCTTTCTTT; CDR3aa: CASSESRPGADTEAFF
d_gene: -; j_gene: TRBJ2-2; abundance: -; v_gene: TRBV30; len: 13; CDR3nt: TGTGCCTGGAGTTCGAGGAACACCGGGGAGCTGTTTTTT; CDR3aa: CAWSSRNTGELFF
d_gene: -; j_gene: TRBJ2-3; abundance: -; v_gene: TRBV30; len: 15; CDR3nt: TGTGCCTGGAGTGTACGGAGGGGGAGCACAGATACGCAGTATTTT; CDR3aa: CAWSVRRGSTDTQYF
d_gene: -; j_gene: TRBJ1-2; abundance: few; v_gene: TRBV7-9; len: 15; CDR3nt: TGTGCCAGCTCTCCTGGGGGACTGCCACTATGGGGCTACACCTTC; CDR3aa: CASSPGGLPLWGYTF
d_gene: TRBD2; j_gene: TRBJ2-7; abundance: -; v_gene: TRBV4-1; len: 15; CDR3nt: TGCGCCAGCAGCCCCGGACTAGCCGATCCCTACGAGCAGTACTTC; CDR3aa: CASSPGLADPYEQYF
d_gene: -; j_gene: TRBJ2-7; abundance: few; v_gene: TRBV28; len: 11; CDR3nt: TGTGCCAGCAGTTTAAGCCGTGAGCAGTACTTC; CDR3aa: CASSLSREQYF
d_gene: -; j_gene: TRBJ1-2; abundance: -; v_gene: TRBV2; len: 12; CDR3nt: TGTGCCAGCGGGACTCTCAACTATGGCTACACCTTC; CDR3aa: CASGTLNYGYTF
d_gene: TRBD1; j_gene: TRBJ1-2; abundance: -; v_gene: TRBV4-2; len: 17; CDR3nt: TGTGCCAGCAGCTCCGGGACAGGGGAAGGAAGGATCTATGGCTACACCTTC; CDR3aa: CASSSGTGEGRIYGYTF
d_gene: -; j_gene: TRBJ2-7; abundance: -; v_gene: TRBV6-1; len: 13; CDR3nt: TGTGCCAGCAGCGACTTTGGGCCACCCGAGCAGTACTTC; CDR3aa: CASSDFGPPEQYF